Sequencing of this T cell receptor (beta chain) was carried out in a study of control samples from healthy donors and cancer patients. V was clipped by 4 bases and J by 5 bases; unmatched bases: 6. The CDR3 sequence is 15 residues long. CDR1 is SNHLY, CDR2 FYNNEI, per germline. TCRdb's copy holds only in-frame clones and misses some; the assay was immunoSEQ multiplex PCR. The sample has about 160,000 clones, roughly 95% seen once; the top ten hold 1%. The J gene is TRBJ2-4, the V gene TRBV2, with 9 bases aligning to TRBD2. The sequencing sample was made of blood. The receptor was isolated from a woman in her twenties or thirties in good health. The CDR3 DNA sequence: TGTGCCAGCAGTGCACGCGGGAGGGCCCAAAACATTCAGTACTTC. Amino acid sequence: CASSARGRAQNIQYF.